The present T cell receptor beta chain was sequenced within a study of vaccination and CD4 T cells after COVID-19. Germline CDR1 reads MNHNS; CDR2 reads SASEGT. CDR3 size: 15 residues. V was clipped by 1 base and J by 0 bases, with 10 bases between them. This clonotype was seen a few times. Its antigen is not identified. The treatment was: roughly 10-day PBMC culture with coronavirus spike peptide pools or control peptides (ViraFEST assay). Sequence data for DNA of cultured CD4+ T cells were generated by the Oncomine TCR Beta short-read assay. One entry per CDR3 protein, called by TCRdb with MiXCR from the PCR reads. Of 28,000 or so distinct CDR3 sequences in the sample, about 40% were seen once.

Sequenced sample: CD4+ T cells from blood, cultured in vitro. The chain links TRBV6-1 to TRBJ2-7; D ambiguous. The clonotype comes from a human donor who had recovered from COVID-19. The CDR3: CASSEDTSSSYEQYF. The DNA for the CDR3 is TGTGCCAGCAGTGAAGACACGTCGAGCTCCTACGAGCAGTACTTC.